The sequence of this T cell receptor beta chain was determined in a study of T-cell memory formation after mild COVID-19. Study information: TCR clusters largely stayed donor specific. Overall study results and limits: Researchers found some responding clones in pre-infection memory, a sign that cross-reactive memory joined.

Concerning this clonotype: Its antigen is unidentified.

TCRdb re-called the 5' RACE reads through MiXCR, storing one row per CDR3 protein. The repertoire holds 58,000 or so distinct CDR3 sequences, with around 30% as singletons. V lost 0 bases, J lost 5 bases, and 14 bases lay in between. Germline V lookup: CDR1 SGHRS, CDR2 YFSETQ. The CDR3 loop spans 15 amino acids. Sequences were obtained from PBMCs or a T cell subset sorted from them (not recorded which). The sequence was obtained from a man between 18 and 35 years old who had mild COVID-19 (a few samples of this study predate the infection). Cell type and time point are not known. The chain employs TRBV5-1 and TRBJ2-5, with a tentative D call TRBD2 (5 bases). The CDR3: CASSLGRGLTETQYF. CDR3 coding DNA: TGCGCCAGCAGCTTGGGTCGAGGACTTACGGAGACCCAGTACTTC. The full variable domain, in which reference TRBV5-1 and TRBJ2-5 provide the parts outside the CDR3, is KAGVTQTPRYLIKTRGQQVTLSCSPISGHRSVSWYQQTPGQGLQFLFEYFSETQRNKGNFPGRFSGRQFSNSRSEMNVSTLELGDSALYLCASSLGRGLTETQYFGPGTRLLVL.